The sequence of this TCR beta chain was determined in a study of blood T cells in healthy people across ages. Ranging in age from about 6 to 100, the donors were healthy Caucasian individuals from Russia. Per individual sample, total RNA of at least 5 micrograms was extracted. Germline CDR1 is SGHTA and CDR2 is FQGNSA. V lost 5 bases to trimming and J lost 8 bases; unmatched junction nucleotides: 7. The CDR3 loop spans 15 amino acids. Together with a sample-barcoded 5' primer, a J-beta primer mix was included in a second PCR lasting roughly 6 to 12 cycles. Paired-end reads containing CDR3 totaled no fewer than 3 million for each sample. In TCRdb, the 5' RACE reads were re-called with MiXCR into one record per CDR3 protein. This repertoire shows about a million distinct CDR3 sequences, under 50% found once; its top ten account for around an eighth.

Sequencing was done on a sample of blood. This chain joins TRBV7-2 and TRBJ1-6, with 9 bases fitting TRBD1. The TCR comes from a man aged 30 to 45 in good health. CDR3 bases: TGTGCCAGCAGCGCCCGCGGGACAGGGTATTCACCCCTCCACTTT. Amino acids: CASSARGTGYSPLHF.